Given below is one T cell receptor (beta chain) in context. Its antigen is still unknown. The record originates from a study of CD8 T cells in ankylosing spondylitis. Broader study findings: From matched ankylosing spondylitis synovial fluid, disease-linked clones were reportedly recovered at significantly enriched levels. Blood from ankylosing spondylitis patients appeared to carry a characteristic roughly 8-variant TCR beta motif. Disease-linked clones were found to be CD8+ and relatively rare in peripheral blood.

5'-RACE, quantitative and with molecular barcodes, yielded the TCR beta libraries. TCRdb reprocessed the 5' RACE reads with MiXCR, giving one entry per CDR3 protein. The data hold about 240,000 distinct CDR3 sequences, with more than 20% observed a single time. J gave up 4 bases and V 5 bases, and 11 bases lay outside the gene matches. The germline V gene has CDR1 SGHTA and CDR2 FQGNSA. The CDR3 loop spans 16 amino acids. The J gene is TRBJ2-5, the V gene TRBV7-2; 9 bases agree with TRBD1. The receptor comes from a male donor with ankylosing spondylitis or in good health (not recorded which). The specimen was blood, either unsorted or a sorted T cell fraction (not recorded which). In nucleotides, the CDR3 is TGTGCCAGCAGCCCTACCCGGGACAGGGTCACAGAGACCCAGTACTTC. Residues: CASSPTRDRVTETQYF.